This T cell receptor beta chain derives from a study of Graves' ophthalmopathy and Graves' hyperthyroidism. Germline V gene data show CDR1 as SGHTA and CDR2 as FQGNSA. The V and J ends lost 5 bases and 0 bases, in that order; junction bases with no gene match: 5. CDR3 length: 15 amino acids. Investigators amplified TCR beta CDR3 regions from RNA transcripts. The library came from an HTBI-primed first-round RT-PCR and a second-round multiplex PCR. Via MiXCR, TCRdb re-called the multiplex PCR reads, giving one row per CDR3 protein. The sample gives about 480,000 distinct CDR3 sequences, 14% of which show up once; roughly 10% is in the top ten. This clonotype occurred many times.

This receptor was obtained from a woman in her thirties with Graves' ophthalmopathy. Sequenced sample: blood. This rearrangement joins TRBV7-2 to TRBJ2-7; TRBD2 aligns across 9 bases. The CDR3 region has the DNA TGTGCCAGCAGCATGACTAGCGGCAGCTCCTACGAGCAGTACTTC. Amino acid sequence: CASSMTSGSSYEQYF. Drawing the rest from reference TRBV7-2 and TRBJ2-7, the complete variable domain is GAGVSQSPSNKVTEKGKDVELRCDPISGHTALYWYRQSLGQGLEFLIYFQGNSAPDKSGLPSDRFSAERTGGSVSTLTIQRTQQEDSAVYLCASSMTSGSSYEQYFGPGTRLTVT.